Listed below are T cell receptor beta chains from one sample, sequenced in a study of CXCR3-negative and CXCR3-positive naive CD8 T cells. TCRdb reprocessed the 5' RACE reads, keeping one entry per CDR3 protein, no DNA. This sample contains tens of thousands of distinct CDR3 sequences. The sequencing sample was made of naive CXCR3- CD8+ T cells from blood. These receptors were taken from a human donor in good health. Some clones in this sample may be carry-over from other donors' samples. The CDR3 runs from the conserved cysteine through the conserved F or W. Each record gives: V gene, clone size, J gene, CDR3 protein. Size is omitted from some rows. Given values are once, few, many or a class for expanded clones.

TRBV7-8	NA	TRBJ2-7	CASSDGPEQYF
TRBV20-1	NA	TRBJ2-7	CSAPTGGGAPYEQYF
TRBV7-9	NA	TRBJ2-3	CASTYTDTQYF
TRBV3-1	NA	TRBJ2-1	CASSQDGDRVRYNEQFF
TRBV29-1	NA	TRBJ2-7	CSVGREGYEQYF
TRBV5-5	NA	TRBJ2-1	CASSLEYLEAGGIRNEQFF
TRBV4-3	NA	TRBJ2-7	CASSQDSGGSSYEQYF
TRBV3-1	medium-sized	TRBJ2-1	CASSLRDRVYNEQFF
TRBV11-2	NA	TRBJ2-7	CASSQDHSPYEQYF
TRBV12-3/TRBV12-4	NA	TRBJ2-1	CASSTPLGGEMNEQFF
TRBV20-1	NA	TRBJ2-5	CSARPGAETQYF
TRBV29-1	NA	TRBJ2-5	CSVVAGGQETQYF
TRBV28	NA	TRBJ1-1	CASGPGTPNTEAFF
TRBV4-2	NA	TRBJ2-1	CASSQADSEQFF
TRBV4-3	NA	TRBJ2-2	CASSQDLQPSDNTGELFF
TRBV7-6	NA	TRBJ2-2	CASTSGRNTGELFF
TRBV7-9	NA	TRBJ2-1	CASSFSRTEQFF
TRBV11-3	NA	TRBJ2-3	CASRRRDRGPPDTQYF
TRBV6-2/TRBV6-3	NA	TRBJ2-7	CASSYPPGQGFYEQYF
TRBV29-1	NA	TRBJ2-7	CSVDKTGLSYEQYF
TRBV5-1	NA	TRBJ2-3	CASSPTVSGRSVDTQYF
TRBV29-1	NA	TRBJ1-4	CSVGARGEKLFF
TRBV27	NA	TRBJ2-7	CASPNKGLAEYEQYF
TRBV12-3/TRBV12-4	NA	TRBJ2-1	CASSLTGTSVNEQFF
TRBV3-1	NA	TRBJ1-2	CASTPWGVCRESGYTF
TRBV29-1	NA	TRBJ1-2	CSVVDSLGGYTF
TRBV7-6	medium-sized	TRBJ2-1	CASSYRGNEQFF
TRBV15	NA	TRBJ2-1	CATSLLSSYNEQFF
TRBV27	NA	TRBJ2-1	CASSFPGSYNEQFF
TRBV12-3/TRBV12-4	NA	TRBJ1-2	CASSQQGASGGYTF
TRBV6-4	NA	TRBJ2-2	CASSDDPNTNTGELFF
TRBV13	NA	TRBJ2-3	CAGSPRGSGRHLTDTQYF
TRBV4-3	NA	TRBJ1-5	CASSQDRLSNQPQHF
TRBV28	NA	TRBJ2-1	CASSFLRFNEQFF
TRBV7-2	NA	TRBJ1-3	CASSLNGVLVQGPGNTIYF
TRBV12-3/TRBV12-4	NA	TRBJ1-5	CASSPGPLSNQPQHF
TRBV6-4	NA	TRBJ1-1	CASSAGDNTEAFF
TRBV7-9	NA	TRBJ2-7	CASSFPDLHPWQYF
TRBV2	NA	TRBJ2-2	CASSDRGPGELFF
TRBV7-2	medium-sized	TRBJ2-1	CASSLGGTSNIGQFF
TRBV6-5	NA	TRBJ2-4	CASSYSAGDKNIQYF
TRBV2	NA	TRBJ2-7	CASIDPTTRFSYEQYF
TRBV30	NA	TRBJ1-2	CAWSVPTEQGDYGYTF
TRBV29-1	medium-sized	TRBJ2-7	CSVSANFYEQYF
TRBV12-3/TRBV12-4	NA	TRBJ2-3	CASSPVLAGARGGTDTQYF
TRBV20-1	NA	TRBJ2-7	CSASRDRGSYEQYF
TRBV7-6	NA	TRBJ1-1	CASSLAFPATEAFF
TRBV7-8	NA	TRBJ2-1	CASSLPGGSGFYNEQFF
TRBV7-9	NA	TRBJ2-1	CASSHSRTVNEQFF
TRBV18	NA	TRBJ2-5	CASSRGQETQYF
TRBV5-1	NA	TRBJ1-1	CASSMGTDTEAFF
TRBV7-2	NA	TRBJ2-5	CASSLAVSGGDLETQYF
TRBV5-1	NA	TRBJ2-1	CASTPHPGLGGDNEQFF
TRBV19	NA	TRBJ2-3	CASAAGGRTDTQYF
TRBV23-1	NA	TRBJ2-1	CASSQYHGQGDNEQFF
TRBV27	NA	TRBJ1-6	CASAPVKVHSPLHF
TRBV7-6	NA	TRBJ2-1	CASSKGVEQFF
TRBV7-8	NA	TRBJ1-4	CASSPPDRDREKLLF